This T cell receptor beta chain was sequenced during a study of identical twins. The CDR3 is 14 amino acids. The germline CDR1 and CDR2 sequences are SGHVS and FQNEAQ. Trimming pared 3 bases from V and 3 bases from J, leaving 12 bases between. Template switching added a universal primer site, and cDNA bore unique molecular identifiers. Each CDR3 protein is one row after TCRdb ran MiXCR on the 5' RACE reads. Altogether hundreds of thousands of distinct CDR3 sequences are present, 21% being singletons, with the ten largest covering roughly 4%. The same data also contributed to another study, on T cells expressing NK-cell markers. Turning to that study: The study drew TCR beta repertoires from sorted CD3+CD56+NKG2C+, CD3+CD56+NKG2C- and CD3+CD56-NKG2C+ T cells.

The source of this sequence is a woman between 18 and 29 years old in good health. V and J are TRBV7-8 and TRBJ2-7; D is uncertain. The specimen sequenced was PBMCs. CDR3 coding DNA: TGTGCCAGCAGCTTTCTTGTTTCTTTCTACGAGCAGTACTTC. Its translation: CASSFLVSFYEQYF.